The entry below gives a single TCR beta chain sequence along with its context. Antigen: not known. A second PCR of 7 to 11 cycles used a sample-barcoded 5' primer and a J-beta primer mix. Paired-end reads containing CDR3 totaled no fewer than 3 million for each sample. A single record per CDR3 protein comes from TCRdb applying MiXCR to the 5' RACE reads. The table shows approximately 490,000 distinct CDR3 sequences, with about 25% occurring only once. The CDR3 contains 13 residues. V lost 3 bases, J lost 2 bases, and 10 bases lay in between. Looked up from germline, CDR1 is DFQATT and CDR2 is SNEGSKA (reference sequence). The source of the sample is a study of blood T cells in healthy people across ages. Study outcomes and limitations: In older individuals, TCR beta diversity per million T cells was lower, falling roughly linearly with age.

These data are also associated with another study on T cells of mothers and their children. This second study notes: Related pairs of mothers and children showed slightly higher, non-significant overlap versus unrelated pairs. Nobody spotted any persistent microchimeric T cell clones.

The source of this sequence is a boy aged 5-17 years in good health. The chain couples TRBV20-1 to TRBJ2-5; D ambiguous. Sequencing was done on a sample of blood. CDR3 in amino acids: CSARRHLQETQYF. The CDR3 DNA reads TGCAGTGCTAGGAGGCATCTTCAAGAGACCCAGTACTTC.